These 29 T cell receptor beta chains came from one sample sequenced in a study of T-cell reconstitution after alpha-beta-depleted transplantation in children. Unique molecular identifiers were built into the TCRbeta library. TCRdb passed the PCR reads through MiXCR, listing each CDR3 protein once. This table holds more than 85,000 distinct CDR3 sequences, roughly 7.2% found once. The sample was PBMCs, taken before TCRalphabeta/CD19-depleted stem cell transplant. The receptors here all came from a boy aged 2 to 9 with acute lymphoblastic leukemia, due to receive a stem cell transplant.

This clonotype was seen ten or more times. The chain employs TRBV12-3 or TRBV12-4 and TRBJ2-2; no clear D gene. The CDR3 covers 13 residues. The V end was cut by 8 bases, the J end by 6 bases, with 13 bases between. The CDR3 DNA follows: TGTGCCAGCGGGATAGACTTGGCCGGGGAGCTGTTTTTT. Its protein is CASGIDLAGELFF.

The chain joins TRBV4-2 to TRBJ2-3, with D tentatively TRBD1 (6 bases). In germline, CDR1 is LGHNA, CDR2 YNFKEQ. The ends were cut back, 2 bases at V and 2 bases at J, with 11 bases in the middle. The CDR3 is 15 amino acids. As DNA, the CDR3 is TGTGCCAGCAGCCAACCGGGACAAGTCACAGATACGCAGTATTTT. Protein product: CASSQPGQVTDTQYF.

The sample holds a few counts of this clonotype. The gene calls are TRBV5-5 and TRBJ1-5; D perhaps matches TRBD1 (6 bases). CDR1 is SGHKS, CDR2 YYEKEE, per germline (reference sequence). The length of the CDR3 is 15 residues. Trimming stripped 2 bases from V and 6 bases from J, with 15 bases between. CDR3 sequence (DNA): TGTGCCAGCAGCTTTCTTGGGGGGGCGGGTCAGCCCCAGCATTTT. Its translation: CASSFLGGAGQPQHF.

This chain uses TRBV4-2 with TRBJ2-2, with D hard to call. CDR1 and CDR2 from the germline V gene are LGHNA and YNFKEQ. The CDR3 has 16 residues. Trimming shortened V by 9 bases and J by 5 bases, and 22 bases separated the two germline ends. For the CDR3, the DNA is TGTGCCAGTAGTACCGGGCTCCGCTTCGAAACCGGGGAGCTGTTTTTT. Its translation: CASSTGLRFETGELFF.

The table lists this clonotype with a few counts. The J gene is TRBJ1-4, the V gene TRBV3-1, with D possibly TRBD1 on 5 matching bases. Germline V gene data show CDR1 as LGHDT and CDR2 as YNNKEL (reference sequence). Trimming took 8 bases from V and 8 from J, leaving 18 bases between them. The CDR3 is made up of 14 amino acids. Here the CDR3 reads CASAPGTDFEKLFF. In DNA form, the CDR3 reads TGTGCCAGCGCACCCGGGACTGATTTCGAAAAACTGTTTTTT.

The rearrangement joins TRBV12-3 or TRBV12-4 to TRBJ1-4, with D uncertain. This CDR3 has 16 amino acids. Trimming removed 3 bases at V and 0 bases at J, with 11 bases between. The CDR3 bases are TGTGCCAGCAGTTTGGCCTTAGATCCAACTAATGAAAAACTGTTTTTT. Residues: CASSLALDPTNEKLFF.

The chain uses TRBV12-3 or TRBV12-4 and TRBJ2-3; 10 positions agree with TRBD2. The CDR3 contains 15 residues. J gave up 4 bases and V 6 bases, and 7 bases lay outside the gene matches. CDR3 in DNA: TGTGCCAGCAGCCTTTCAGCGGGGGGGCCAGATACGCAGTATTTT. It is translated as CASSLSAGGPDTQYF.

This clonotype is medium-sized within its sample. The chain combines TRBV4-3 with TRBJ1-2; no definite D call. Germline CDR1 and CDR2: LGHNA and YSLEER. V lost 0 bases and J 2 bases, leaving 7 bases between the germline ends. The CDR3 is 14 residues long. The CDR3 loop reads CASSQDAGNYGYTF. Here the CDR3 DNA reads TGCGCCAGCAGCCAAGATGCGGGAAACTATGGCTACACCTTC.

V and J are TRBV2 and TRBJ2-7; 15 nucleotides agree with TRBD2. CDR1 is SNHLY, CDR2 FYNNEI, per germline. The CDR3 contains 16 residues. V trimming: 8 bases; J trimming: 0 bases; junction bases outside the gene matches: 5. Here the CDR3 reads CASAGLAGGRSYEQYF. The CDR3 DNA reads as TGTGCCAGCGCCGGACTAGCGGGGGGGCGCTCCTACGAGCAGTACTTC.

The rearrangement links TRBV7-2 to TRBJ2-2; 12 nucleotides match TRBD2. The ends lost 0 bases at V and 4 bases at J; junction bases unmatched: 3. The germline CDR1 and CDR2 sequences are SGHTA and FQGNSA. The CDR3 length is 17 residues. CDR3 DNA sequence: TGTGCCAGCAGCTTAGCGCGACTAGCGGGGGTCACCGGGGAGCTGTTTTTT. Translating it yields CASSLARLAGVTGELFF.

The chain carries TRBV4-3 and TRBJ2-4; D might be TRBD1 (6 bases). Trimming shortened V by 1 base and J by 0 bases, and 16 bases separated the two germline ends. The CDR3 covers 18 residues. Germline V gives CDR1 LGHNA, CDR2 YSLEER. CDR3 DNA: TGCGCCAGCAGCCAAGTCCGCTCAACAGGGCTAGCCAAAAACATTCAGTACTTC. Amino acid sequence: CASSQVRSTGLAKNIQYF.

This chain links TRBV7-2 with TRBJ1-2, with 12 bases lining up with TRBD1. Germline V gene data show CDR1 as SGHTA and CDR2 as FQGNSA. The J segment lost 3 bases and the V segment lost 5 bases, leaving 7 bases of the junction unmatched. The length of the CDR3 is 16 residues. As DNA, the CDR3 is TGTGCCAGCAGCACGGGGGGGACAGGGGGCGACTATGGCTACACCTTC. This codes for CASSTGGTGGDYGYTF. Using reference TRBV7-2 and TRBJ1-2 for the parts outside the CDR3, the full variable domain is GAGVSQSPSNKVTEKGKDVELRCDPISGHTALYWYRQSLGQGLEFLIYFQGNSAPDKSGLPSDRFSAERTGGSVSTLTIQRTQQEDSAVYLCASSTGGTGGDYGYTFGSGTRLTVV.

This chain joins TRBV10-3 and TRBJ2-1; tentative D call: TRBD2 (5 bases). CDR1 and CDR2 (germline): ENHRY, SYGVKD. Deletions cut 4 bases from V and 4 bases from J, with 8 bases between. The CDR3 totals 13 residues. CDR3 DNA: TGTGCCATCAGTGGGGAGATTTACAATGAGCAGTTCTTC. Encoded protein: CAISGEIYNEQFF.

This clonotype was observed a handful of times. J is TRBJ1-5 and V is TRBV27; 8 bases fit TRBD1. V lost 7 bases to trimming and J lost 0 bases; unmatched junction nucleotides: 11. The CDR3 covers 17 residues. CDR1 and CDR2 (germline): MNHEY, SMNVEV (reference sequence). The CDR3 loop is CASTPLGQGHSNQPQHF. The CDR3 DNA follows: TGTGCCAGCACCCCCCTCGGACAGGGACATAGCAATCAGCCCCAGCATTTT.

This clonotype was detected many times. The CDR3 DNA reads as TGTGCCACCAGCAGTCCCACGGACCTGGTTGAGGGCTACACCTTC. The encoded protein is CATSSPTDLVEGYTF. The chain is built from TRBV15 and TRBJ1-2; D remains ambiguous. V was clipped by 3 bases and J by 8 bases, with 19 bases between them. CDR1 is LNHNV, CDR2 YYDKDF, per germline (reference sequence). This CDR3 has 15 residues.

The genes are TRBV3-1 and TRBJ2-1; TRBD2 matches at 13 bases. Germline assignment: CDR1 LGHDT and CDR2 YNNKEL (reference sequence). This CDR3 comprises 19 residues. V gave up 6 bases and J gave up 0 bases; unmatched junction bases: 11. CDR3 DNA: TGTGCCAGCAGACGACTAGCGGGGGGTCTATTTAGCTCCTACAATGAGCAGTTCTTC. Translation: CASRRLAGGLFSSYNEQFF.

Comments on this clonotype: A read error is possible here, since a much larger clone lies one base away. The V and J genes are TRBV28 and TRBJ1-5, with D hard to call. The CDR3 is 11 amino acids. Germline loops: CDR1 MDHEN, CDR2 SYDVKM. With 2 bases removed from V and 4 bases from J, the gap between germline ends came to 0 bases. CDR3 nucleotide sequence: TGTGCCAGCAGTTTAAATCAGCCCCAGCATTTT. Protein: CASSLNQPQHF.

The sample holds a few counts of this clonotype. The chain is built from TRBV6-2 or TRBV6-3 and TRBJ2-1; the match to TRBD2 covers 9 bases. The ends lost 8 bases at V and 6 bases at J; junction bases unmatched: 8. This CDR3 is built from 14 residues. The germline V gene encodes CDR1 MNHEY and CDR2 SVGEGT. The CDR3 sequence: CASAGGLAFNEQFF. In DNA form, the CDR3 reads TGTGCCAGCGCAGGGGGACTAGCCTTCAATGAGCAGTTCTTC.

This clonotype was found many times. The V gene is TRBV5-1, the J gene TRBJ2-3; D not certain. V lost 4 bases, J lost 2 bases, and 11 bases lay in between. CDR3 length: 14 amino acids. CDR1 is SGHRS and CDR2 is YFSETQ in the germline V gene. The CDR3 loop is CASSRAQDTDTQYF. The CDR3 DNA sequence: TGCGCCAGCAGCCGGGCGCAGGACACAGATACGCAGTATTTT.

This clonotype was counted at least ten times. As DNA, the CDR3 is TGTGCCAGCAGCCCGCGGGACAGGGCGATTGTAGATACGCAGTATTTT. This codes for CASSPRDRAIVDTQYF. V usage is TRBV9 and J usage is TRBJ2-3, with 9 bases matching TRBD1. Unmatched junction bases numbered 11, after V lost 4 bases and J lost 5 bases. The CDR3 spans 16 residues. Germline V gene sequence: CDR1 SGDLS, CDR2 YYNGEE.

This chain connects TRBV18 to TRBJ2-3, with D possibly being TRBD1 or TRBD2 (5 bases each). Trimming cost V 6 bases and J 1 base, with 17 bases left between them. There are 16 residues in the CDR3. Germline CDR1 and CDR2: KGHSH and LQKENI. In nucleotides, the CDR3 is TGTGCCAGCTCTCTAATTGGGACCTATGGCACAGATACGCAGTATTTT. Translation gives CASSLIGTYGTDTQYF.

V is TRBV20-1 and J is TRBJ2-7; D possibly corresponds to TRBD1 (5 bases). The CDR3 is 15 amino acids. V lost 1 base, J lost 1 base, and 14 bases lay in between. Germline-derived CDR1 and CDR2 are DFQATT and SNEGSKA (reference sequence). Written as DNA, the CDR3 is TGCAGTGCTAGAGCGACTGGACAAATATCCTACGAGCAGTACTTC. Its translation: CSARATGQISYEQYF.

This clonotype was counted at least ten times. The chain couples TRBV21-1 to TRBJ1-3; the table's TRBD1 call for D was not verified on the DNA. TRBV21-1 represents a pseudogene. The CDR3 loop spans 13 amino acids. The CDR3 DNA sequence: TGTGCCAGCAGCAAGTGGGCGGGAAACACCATATATTTT. It specifies CASSKWAGNTIYF.

This clonotype appeared many times. The chain has TRBV7-3 and TRBJ2-3, with a weak D call TRBD1 (6 bases). Deletions cut 5 bases from V and 2 bases from J, with 11 bases between. This CDR3 has 14 residues. CDR1 is SGHTA and CDR2 is FQGTGA in the germline V gene. The DNA for the CDR3 is TGTGCCAGCAGCCCGGACAGCCTCACAGATACGCAGTATTTT. As protein: CASSPDSLTDTQYF. Based on the CDR3 plus reference TRBV7-3 and TRBJ2-3, the full variable domain is GAGVSQTPSNKVTEKGKYVELRCDPISGHTALYWYRQSLGQGPEFLIYFQGTGAADDSGLPNDRFFAVRPEGSVSTLKIQRTERGDSAVYLCASSPDSLTDTQYFGPGTRLTVL.

This clonotype appeared many times. V and J are TRBV7-2 and TRBJ2-2; 8 positions match TRBD1. Per the germline V gene, CDR1 is SGHTA and CDR2 is FQGNSA. Trimming took 6 bases from V and 1 from J; bases not matched to a gene: 10. The CDR3 spans 17 residues. CDR3 DNA: TGTGCCAGCAGTGAACAACCAGGGGGCCTGAACACCGGGGAGCTGTTTTTT. Translated: CASSEQPGGLNTGELFF.

A few counts support this clonotype. V usage is TRBV7-9 and J usage is TRBJ1-4, with D maybe TRBD1 (6 bases). V lost 5 bases and J lost 7, with 14 bases in between. The CDR3 is made up of 14 amino acids. Germline CDR1 and CDR2: SEHNR and FQNEAQ (reference sequence). CDR3 protein: CASSPGRGREKLFF. CDR3 coding DNA: TGTGCCAGCAGCCCGGGGCGGGGGCGTGAAAAACTGTTTTTT.

V is TRBV5-8 and J is TRBJ2-5, with 9 positions matching TRBD1. J gave up 5 bases and V 4 bases, and 6 bases lay outside the gene matches. The CDR3 length is 14 residues. Germline CDR1 and CDR2: SGHTS and YDEGEE. The CDR3 nucleotides are TGTGCCAGCAGCCTTGGGACAGGGAGGGAGACCCAGTACTTC. This translates into CASSLGTGRETQYF.

This clonotype occurred a few times. The chain is built from TRBV12-3 or TRBV12-4 and TRBJ1-1; the D gene is possibly TRBD1 (6 bases). CDR3 length: 14 residues. Trimming took 6 bases from V and 4 from J, leaving 15 bases between them. The CDR3 reads CASRRGGESTEAFF. The CDR3 DNA reads TGTGCCAGCAGACGTGGGGGCGAAAGCACTGAAGCTTTCTTT.

The chain employs TRBV7-2 and TRBJ2-1, with 13 bases fitting TRBD2. CDR1 and CDR2 (germline): SGHTA, FQGNSA. The trim removed 3 bases at V and 10 bases at J, leaving 6 bases unmatched. The CDR3 covers 15 residues. CDR3 region: CASSFPKTSGGEQFF. CDR3 nucleotides: TGTGCCAGCAGCTTCCCGAAGACTAGCGGGGGGGAGCAGTTCTTC.